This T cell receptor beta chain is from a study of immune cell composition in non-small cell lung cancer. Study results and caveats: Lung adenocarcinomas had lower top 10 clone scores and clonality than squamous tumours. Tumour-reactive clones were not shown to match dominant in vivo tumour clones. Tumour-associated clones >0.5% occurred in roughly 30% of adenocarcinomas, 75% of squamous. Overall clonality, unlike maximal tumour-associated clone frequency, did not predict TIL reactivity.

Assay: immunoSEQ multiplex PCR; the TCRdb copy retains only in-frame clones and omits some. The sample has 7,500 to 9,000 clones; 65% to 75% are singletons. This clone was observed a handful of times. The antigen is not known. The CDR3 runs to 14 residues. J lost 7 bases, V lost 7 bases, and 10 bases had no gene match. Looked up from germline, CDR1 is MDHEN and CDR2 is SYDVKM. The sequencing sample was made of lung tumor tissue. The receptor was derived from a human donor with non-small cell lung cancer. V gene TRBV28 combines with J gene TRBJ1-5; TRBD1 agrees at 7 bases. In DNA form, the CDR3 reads TGTGCCAGCAACGGACAGGATCGGGGCCAGCCCCAGCATTTT. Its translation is CASNGQDRGQPQHF.